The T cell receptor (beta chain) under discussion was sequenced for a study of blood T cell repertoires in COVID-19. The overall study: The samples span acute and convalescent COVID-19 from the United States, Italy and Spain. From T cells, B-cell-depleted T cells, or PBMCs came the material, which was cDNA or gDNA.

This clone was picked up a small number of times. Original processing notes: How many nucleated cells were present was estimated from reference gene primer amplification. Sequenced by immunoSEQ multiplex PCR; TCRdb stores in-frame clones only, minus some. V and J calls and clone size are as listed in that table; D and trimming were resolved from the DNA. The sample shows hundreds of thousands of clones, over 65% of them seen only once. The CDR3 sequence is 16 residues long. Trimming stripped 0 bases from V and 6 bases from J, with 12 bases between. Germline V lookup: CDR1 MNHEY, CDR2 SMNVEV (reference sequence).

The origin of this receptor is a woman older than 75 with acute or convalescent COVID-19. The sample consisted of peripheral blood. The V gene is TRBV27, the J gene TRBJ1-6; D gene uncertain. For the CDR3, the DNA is TGTGCCAGCAGTTTATCGCAGGTCGCAGTTAATTCACCCCTCCACTTT. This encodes CASSLSQVAVNSPLHF.